One TCR beta chain is described in this entry. Its target is unknown. The data are from a study of cytomegalovirus exposure and HLA in healthy donors. Primers for the PCR totalled 60 Vbeta and 13 Jbeta. Produced via immunoSEQ multiplex PCR; TCRdb's table is partial and in-frame only. The table has 160,000 or so clones, approximately 80% seen once. Study-wide points: A later analysis found most CMV-associated TCR beta chains apparently HLA-restricted. HLA-A and HLA-B allele assignments for most subjects were reportedly predicted accurately using TCR beta sequences. A missense variant in DCLRE1C was later tied to TCR beta V- and J-gene trimming.

This CDR3 has 16 amino acids. With 0 bases removed from V and 6 bases from J, the gap between germline ends came to 18 bases. Looked up from germline, CDR1 is SGHRS and CDR2 is YFSETQ. The sequenced material came from PBMCs. The origin of this receptor is a woman aged 45-65 years in good health and CMV-seronegative. V usage is TRBV5-1 and J usage is TRBJ1-2; D is perhaps TRBD1 (5 bases). The CDR3 sequence: CASSLEDPRAGHGYTF. The CDR3 DNA sequence: TGCGCCAGCAGCTTGGAAGATCCCAGGGCAGGGCATGGCTACACCTTC.